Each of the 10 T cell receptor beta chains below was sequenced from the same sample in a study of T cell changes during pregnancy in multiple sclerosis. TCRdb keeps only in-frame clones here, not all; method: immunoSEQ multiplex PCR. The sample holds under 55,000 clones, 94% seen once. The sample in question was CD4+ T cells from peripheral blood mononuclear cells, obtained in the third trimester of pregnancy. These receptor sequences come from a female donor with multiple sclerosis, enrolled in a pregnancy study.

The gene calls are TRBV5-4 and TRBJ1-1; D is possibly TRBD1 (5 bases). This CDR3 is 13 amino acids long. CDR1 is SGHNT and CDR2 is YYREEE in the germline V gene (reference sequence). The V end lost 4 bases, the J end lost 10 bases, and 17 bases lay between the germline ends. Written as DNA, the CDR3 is TGTGCCAGCAGCGTCCCGGGACTTGGGAGAGCTTTCTTT. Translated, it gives CASSVPGLGRAFF.

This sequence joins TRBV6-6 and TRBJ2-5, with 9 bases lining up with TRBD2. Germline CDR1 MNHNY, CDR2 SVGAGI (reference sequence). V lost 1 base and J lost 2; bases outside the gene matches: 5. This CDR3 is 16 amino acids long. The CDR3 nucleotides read TGTGCCAGCAGTTACTATCGAACTAGCGGGCAAGAGACCCAGTACTTC. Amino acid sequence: CASSYYRTSGQETQYF.

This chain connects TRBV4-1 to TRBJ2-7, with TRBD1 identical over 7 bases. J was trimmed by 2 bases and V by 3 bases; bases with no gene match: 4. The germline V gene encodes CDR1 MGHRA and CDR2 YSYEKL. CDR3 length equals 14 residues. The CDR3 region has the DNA TGCGCCAGCAGCCACCGACAGGGAACCTACGAGCAGTACTTC. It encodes CASSHRQGTYEQYF.

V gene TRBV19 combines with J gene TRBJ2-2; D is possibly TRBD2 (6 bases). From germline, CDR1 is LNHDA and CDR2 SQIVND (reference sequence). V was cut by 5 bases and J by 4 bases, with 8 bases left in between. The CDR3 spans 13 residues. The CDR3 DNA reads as TGTGCCAGTAGTCTCGGGGGCACCGGGGAGCTGTTTTTT. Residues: CASSLGGTGELFF.

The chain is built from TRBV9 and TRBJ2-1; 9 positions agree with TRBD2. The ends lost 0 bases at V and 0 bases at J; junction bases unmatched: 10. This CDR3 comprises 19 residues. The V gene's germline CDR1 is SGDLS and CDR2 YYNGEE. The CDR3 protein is CASSVGASGVTSSYNEQFF. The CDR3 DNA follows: TGTGCCAGCAGCGTAGGGGCTAGCGGGGTCACCAGCTCCTACAATGAGCAGTTCTTC.

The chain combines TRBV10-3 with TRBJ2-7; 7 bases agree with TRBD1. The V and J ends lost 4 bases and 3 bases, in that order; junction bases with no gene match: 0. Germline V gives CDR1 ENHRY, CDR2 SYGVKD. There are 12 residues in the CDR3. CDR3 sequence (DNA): TGTGCCATCAGTGGACAGGGCTACGAGCAGTACTTC. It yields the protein CAISGQGYEQYF.

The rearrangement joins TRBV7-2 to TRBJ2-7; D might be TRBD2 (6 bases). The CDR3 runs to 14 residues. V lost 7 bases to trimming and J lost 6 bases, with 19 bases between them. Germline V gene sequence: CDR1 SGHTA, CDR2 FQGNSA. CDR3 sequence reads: CASTLVPGVGEQYF. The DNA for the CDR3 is TGTGCCAGCACCCTAGTTCCGGGAGTTGGCGAGCAGTACTTC.

The CDR3 spells CASKSQTDSYEQYF. CDR3 bases: TGTGCCAGCAAGTCCCAGACAGACTCCTACGAGCAGTACTTC. The chain uses TRBV6-6 and TRBJ2-7, with D maybe TRBD1 (5 bases). V lost 7 bases, J lost 0 bases, and 13 bases lay in between. Germline V gives CDR1 MNHNY, CDR2 SVGAGI (reference sequence). The CDR3 spans 14 residues.

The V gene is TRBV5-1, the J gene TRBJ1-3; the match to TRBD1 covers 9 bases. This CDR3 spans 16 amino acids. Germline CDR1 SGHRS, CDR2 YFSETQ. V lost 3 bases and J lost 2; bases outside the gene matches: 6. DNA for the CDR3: TGCGCCAGCAGCTCGACGACAGGGGGGCCTGGAAACACCATATATTTT. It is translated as CASSSTTGGPGNTIYF. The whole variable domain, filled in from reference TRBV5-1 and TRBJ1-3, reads KAGVTQTPRYLIKTRGQQVTLSCSPISGHRSVSWYQQTPGQGLQFLFEYFSETQRNKGNFPGRFSGRQFSNSRSEMNVSTLELGDSALYLCASSSTTGGPGNTIYFGEGSWLTVV.

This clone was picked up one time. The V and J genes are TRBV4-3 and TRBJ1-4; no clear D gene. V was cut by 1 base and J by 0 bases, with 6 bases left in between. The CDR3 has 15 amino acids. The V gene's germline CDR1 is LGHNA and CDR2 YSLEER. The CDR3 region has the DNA TGCGCCAGCAGCCAAGGAAGCTCAACTAATGAAAAACTGTTTTTT. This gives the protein CASSQGSSTNEKLFF.